The 30 T cell receptor beta chains below were found in one sample sequenced in a study of blood T cell repertoires in COVID-19. TCRdb's copy holds only in-frame clones and misses some; the assay was immunoSEQ multiplex PCR. The repertoire holds 65,000 to 75,000 clones, with around 75% as singletons. The sample taken for sequencing was peripheral blood. All receptors derive from a man aged 65 to 79 with acute or convalescent COVID-19.

The sample holds one count of this clone. The V and J genes are TRBV24-1 and TRBJ1-4; D gene unclear. The V gene lost 4 bases and the J gene lost 4 bases, with 12 bases spanning the gap. The germline gives CDR1 KGHDR, CDR2 SFDVKD. The CDR3 has 15 residues. The CDR3 sequence: CATSDSRTFNEKLFF. CDR3 DNA: TGTGCCACCAGTGACTCGCGCACTTTTAATGAAAAACTGTTTTTT.

The rearrangement joins TRBV4-1 to TRBJ1-4; 8 bases agree with TRBD1. The trim removed 3 bases at V and 7 bases at J, leaving 7 bases unmatched. The CDR3 covers 15 residues. Germline V lookup: CDR1 MGHRA, CDR2 YSYEKL. This chain's CDR3 is CASSQGAGGREKLFF. The DNA of the CDR3 is TGCGCCAGCAGCCAGGGGGCAGGGGGCCGTGAAAAACTGTTTTTT.

The rearrangement uses TRBV4-1 and TRBJ2-1, with 9 positions matching TRBD2. Per germline, CDR1 MGHRA and CDR2 YSYEKL. The CDR3 has 17 amino acids. J gave up 4 bases and V 7 bases, and 14 bases lay outside the gene matches. CDR3 DNA: TGCGCCAGCACCTTTGAAGGGGGGCTAGCGGGATACAATGAGCAGTTCTTC. As protein: CASTFEGGLAGYNEQFF.

The rearrangement joins TRBV6-5 to TRBJ1-4, with D unresolved. The CDR3 contains 14 residues. With 0 bases removed from V and 8 bases from J, the gap between germline ends came to 10 bases. CDR1 is MNHEY, CDR2 SVGAGI, per germline. CDR3 region: CASSYSGFGEKLFF. The CDR3 region has the DNA TGTGCCAGCAGTTACTCTGGGTTCGGGGAAAAACTGTTTTTT.

This clone was found a few times. CDR3 amino acids: CASIEVAENSPLHF. The CDR3 nucleotides read TGTGCCAGCATCGAGGTGGCGGAGAATTCACCCCTCCACTTT. The V call is TRBV2, the J call TRBJ1-6; D not resolved. V lost 7 bases and J 7 bases, leaving 14 bases between the germline ends. This CDR3 has 14 residues. CDR1 SNHLY and CDR2 FYNNEI come from the germline V gene. Drawing the rest from reference TRBV2 and TRBJ1-6, the complete variable domain is EPEVTQTPSHQVTQMGQEVILRCVPISNHLYFYWYRQILGQKVEFLVSFYNNEISEKSEIFDDQFSVERPDGSNFTLKIRSTKLEDSAMYFCASIEVAENSPLHFGNGTRLTVT.

The chain uses TRBV6-4 and TRBJ2-1; 7 nucleotides line up with TRBD2. Trimming at V came to 6 bases and at J to 5 bases, leaving 10 bases not matched to a gene. Germline lookup yields CDR1 MRHNA and CDR2 SNTAGT. The CDR3 spans 15 residues. This CDR3 is CASSRGAGVDNEQFF. CDR3 in DNA: TGTGCCAGCAGCCGAGGGGCGGGAGTTGACAATGAGCAGTTCTTC.

In its sample, this clone was seen a few times. V gene TRBV6-6 combines with J gene TRBJ1-4; 7 nucleotides align to TRBD1. The CDR3 contains 14 residues. J gave up 4 bases and V 8 bases, and 7 bases lay outside the gene matches. Germline loops: CDR1 MNHNY, CDR2 SVGAGI (reference sequence). The CDR3 region is CASSRGQINEKLFF. DNA for the CDR3: TGTGCCAGCTCTAGGGGACAGATTAATGAAAAACTGTTTTTT.

This clone came up many times. The CDR3 nucleotides are TGTGCCAGCAGTTTGGGGACTAGACGAGAGACCCAGTACTTC. As protein: CASSLGTRRETQYF. The chain uses TRBV27 and TRBJ2-5; 8 positions agree with TRBD2. J was trimmed by 4 bases and V by 3 bases; bases with no gene match: 4. Germline V CDR1 and CDR2: MNHEY, SMNVEV (reference sequence). CDR3 size: 14 residues.

This clone is classed as medium-sized (0.01 to 0.1%). Here the CDR3 DNA reads TGTGCCAGCAGGTCCGGGACTACAGAGACCCAGTACTTC. Protein product: CASRSGTTETQYF. This chain joins TRBV12-3 or TRBV12-4 and TRBJ2-5; 7 bases match TRBD2. Trimming took 6 bases from V and 4 from J; bases not matched to a gene: 5. The CDR3 runs to 13 residues.

This clone was seen more than once but under ten times. The rearrangement joins TRBV12-5 to TRBJ1-3; D call uncertain. The CDR3 is 17 amino acids. Germline assignment: CDR1 LGHNT and CDR2 FRNRAP. The ends were cut back, 2 bases at V and 0 bases at J, with 14 bases in the middle. The CDR3 spells CASGLSPAGNSGNTIYF. The CDR3, as DNA: TGTGCTAGTGGTTTGAGCCCGGCAGGAAACTCTGGAAACACCATATATTTT. Complete variable domain (other parts from reference TRBV12-5 and TRBJ1-3): DARVTQTPRHKVTEMGQEVTMRCQPILGHNTVFWYRQTMMQGLELLAYFRNRAPLDDSGMPKDRFSAEMPDATLATLKIQPSEPRDSAVYFCASGLSPAGNSGNTIYFGEGSWLTVV.

The genes are TRBV10-3 and TRBJ2-2; D unresolved. The V end lost 10 bases, the J end lost 0 bases, and 12 bases lay between the germline ends. The germline V gene has CDR1 ENHRY and CDR2 SYGVKD. This CDR3 is 14 amino acids long. CDR3 sequence: CATGGATNTGELFF. CDR3 nucleotides: TGTGCCACGGGTGGTGCGACGAACACCGGGGAGCTGTTTTTT.

The chain employs TRBV5-4 and TRBJ2-7; TRBD2 matches at 12 bases. CDR1 and CDR2 from the germline V gene are SGHNT and YYREEE (reference sequence). The CDR3 length is 15 residues. The V segment lost 5 bases and the J segment 4 bases; nucleotides outside the gene matches: 7. CDR3 region: CASRKGLAGPYEQYF. CDR3 nucleotides: TGTGCCAGCAGGAAGGGACTAGCGGGCCCATACGAGCAGTACTTC. The variable domain in full, with the rest retrieved from reference TRBV5-4 and TRBJ2-7, is ETGVTQSPTHLIKTRGQQVTLRCSSQSGHNTVSWYQQALGQGPQFIFQYYREEENGRGNFPPRFSGLQFPNYSSELNVNALELDDSALYLCASRKGLAGPYEQYFGPGTRLTVT.

The rearrangement uses TRBV7-9 and TRBJ2-1; no reliable D call. Germline CDR1 is SEHNR and CDR2 is FQNEAQ (reference sequence). The CDR3 runs 11 residues. V lost 5 bases, J lost 7 bases, and 6 bases lay in between. CDR3 loop: CASSRENEQFF. CDR3 bases: TGTGCCAGCAGCCGTGAGAATGAGCAGTTCTTC.

In this sample, this clone turned up once. The V and J genes are TRBV10-3 and TRBJ1-3, with TRBD1 matching over 9 bases. Trimming took 3 bases from V and 4 from J; bases not matched to a gene: 4. CDR1 and CDR2 (germline): ENHRY, SYGVKD. CDR3 length: 15 residues. CDR3 in DNA: TGTGCCATCAGTGAAGACAGGGGGGTAGGAAACACCATATATTTT. Translating it yields CAISEDRGVGNTIYF.

The V call is TRBV7-3, the J call TRBJ2-3, with a tentative D call TRBD2 (7 bases). V was trimmed by 4 bases and J by 5 bases, leaving 13 bases between them. The CDR3 contains 14 residues. Germline CDR1 reads SGHTA; CDR2 reads FQGTGA. The DNA of the CDR3 is TGTGCCAGCAGCTCAGGACTAGGGGGAGATACGCAGTATTTT. Encoded protein: CASSSGLGGDTQYF.

This chain joins TRBV15 and TRBJ2-3; no clear D gene. The CDR3 covers 13 residues. Between the trimmed V and J ends, which lost 3 bases and 3 bases, there was a span of 7 bases. Germline values: CDR1 LNHNV, CDR2 YYDKDF (reference sequence). This CDR3 reads CATSSFGTDTQYF. The CDR3 bases are TGTGCCACCAGCAGCTTCGGGACAGATACGCAGTATTTT.

Only a few counts were recorded for this clone. Different DNA sequences within this sample yield the same CDR3. The chain recombines TRBV18 with TRBJ2-7, with D uncertain. CDR1 and CDR2 from the germline V gene are KGHSH and LQKENI. This CDR3 has 14 residues. The V end was cut by 0 bases, the J end by 0 bases, with 6 bases between. CDR3 loop: CASSPPTGSYEQYF. CDR3 coding DNA: TGTGCCAGCTCACCACCTACTGGCTCCTACGAGCAGTACTTC.

On this clone: The junction and the germline gene differ at one end; a read error may be behind it. The chain combines TRBV7-6 with TRBJ2-3; D ambiguous. Germline-derived CDR1 and CDR2 are SGHVS and FNYEAQ. CDR3 length: 15 residues. DNA for the CDR3: TGTGCCAGCAGCTTAGACGGCCTGACCGGAGATACGCAGTACTTT. The encoded protein is CASSLDGLTGDTQYF.

As for this clone: The sample carries other DNA sequences with the same CDR3. The rearrangement links TRBV7-9 to TRBJ1-2, with TRBD1 matching over 9 bases. Germline lookup yields CDR1 SEHNR and CDR2 FQNEAQ (reference sequence). The CDR3 has 14 amino acids. Trimming at V came to 3 bases and at J to 4 bases, leaving 3 bases not matched to a gene. The CDR3 DNA reads TGTGCCAGCAGCTTTGGACAGGGGAGCTATGGCTACACCTTC. Protein product: CASSFGQGSYGYTF. Full variable domain (outside the CDR3, taken from reference TRBV7-9 and TRBJ1-2): DTGVSQNPRHKITKRGQNVTFRCDPISEHNRLYWYRQTLGQGPEFLTYFQNEAQLEKSRLLSDRFSAERPKGSFSTLEIQRTEQGDSAMYLCASSFGQGSYGYTFGSGTRLTVV.

This clone was detected a few times. This chain uses TRBV3-1 (or the pseudogene TRBV3-2) with TRBJ1-2; TRBD1 matches at 9 bases. The trim removed 2 bases at V and 4 bases at J, leaving 5 bases unmatched. The CDR3 covers 15 residues. The germline CDR1 and CDR2 sequences are LGHDT and YNNKEL (reference sequence). CDR3 residues: CASSQRTGAGYGYTF. The CDR3 nucleotides read TGTGCCAGCAGCCAAAGGACAGGGGCGGGCTATGGCTACACCTTC.

This chain links TRBV5-1 with TRBJ2-3; 11 bases match TRBD2. Germline CDR1 SGHRS, CDR2 YFSETQ. J gave up 3 bases and V 0 bases, and 3 bases lay outside the gene matches. This CDR3 contains 16 residues. The CDR3 protein is CASSLALAGETDTQYF. The CDR3 DNA reads TGCGCCAGCAGCTTGGCACTAGCGGGAGAAACAGATACGCAGTATTTT.

The chain couples TRBV10-2 to TRBJ2-7; possible D gene TRBD1, 5 bases. CDR3 length: 13 amino acids. Germline V gives CDR1 WSHSY, CDR2 SAAADI. The V end was cut by 4 bases, the J end by 1 base, with 8 bases between. The CDR3, as DNA: TGCGCCAGCAGTGTGGGGCGGTCCTACGAGCAGTACTTC. Translated, it gives CASSVGRSYEQYF.

J is TRBJ2-4 and V is TRBV7-9, with D possibly TRBD2 on 6 matching bases. V dropped 6 bases and J dropped 7 bases, with 16 bases sitting between them. Germline values: CDR1 SEHNR, CDR2 FQNEAQ (reference sequence). The CDR3 is 14 amino acids. CDR3 sequence reads: CASSPVGGANIQYF. CDR3 coding DNA: TGTGCCAGCAGTCCGGTGGGGGGAGCGAACATTCAGTACTTC.

This clone was observed once. V and J are TRBV28 and TRBJ1-5, with TRBD1 matching 8 bases. J gave up 6 bases and V 8 bases, and 6 bases lay outside the gene matches. CDR3 length: 13 amino acids. CDR1 and CDR2 from the germline V gene are MDHEN and SYDVKM. The CDR3 coding sequence is TGTGCCAGCGGTTGGACAGGGCTTCAGCCCCAGCATTTT. Translated, it gives CASGWTGLQPQHF.

Here the CDR3 DNA reads TGTGCCACCCAGGGGACGGACACTGAAGCTTTCTTT. It specifies CATQGTDTEAFF. The rearrangement joins TRBV10-3 to TRBJ1-1, with D possibly being TRBD1 (6 bases). This CDR3 is 12 amino acids long. CDR1 is ENHRY and CDR2 is SYGVKD in the germline V gene. V lost 10 bases and J 3 bases, leaving 12 bases between the germline ends.

The chain is built from TRBV4-1 and TRBJ2-7; TRBD2 might be the D (5 bases). The CDR3 extends over 14 amino acids. Germline-derived CDR1 and CDR2 are MGHRA and YSYEKL. The V end lost 1 base, the J end lost 3 bases, and 10 bases lay between the germline ends. The CDR3 here is CASSQVPAVYEQYF. In nucleotides, the CDR3 is TGCGCCAGCAGCCAAGTTCCAGCGGTCTACGAGCAGTACTTC.

This sequence joins TRBV11-2 and TRBJ1-4; maybe TRBD1 (6 bases). Looked up from germline, CDR1 is SGHAT and CDR2 is FQNNGV. CDR3 size: 13 residues. Trimming removed 0 bases from V and 8 bases from J, with 7 bases in between. DNA of the CDR3: TGTGCCAGCAGCTTAGACAGGGGAGAAAAACTGTTTTTT. This translates into CASSLDRGEKLFF.

This clone was detected only once. This sequence joins TRBV24-1 and TRBJ2-3, with D tentatively TRBD2 (7 bases). With 3 bases removed from V and 4 bases from J, the gap between germline ends came to 22 bases. CDR3 length equals 18 residues. In germline, CDR1 is KGHDR, CDR2 SFDVKD. The chain's CDR3 is CATSDPAPSGGGPDTQYF. The CDR3 DNA is TGTGCCACCAGTGATCCCGCGCCTAGCGGAGGGGGTCCAGATACGCAGTATTTT.

This clone was observed many times. The rearrangement links TRBV7-9 to TRBJ2-5, with D possibly TRBD1 on 6 matching bases. The germline V gene encodes CDR1 SEHNR and CDR2 FQNEAQ (reference sequence). V lost 5 bases and J 7 bases, leaving 20 bases between the germline ends. The CDR3 runs 15 residues. CDR3 bases: TGTGCCAGCAGCCCAGGACAGCCGGGCGCAGGGACCCAGTACTTC. Protein sequence: CASSPGQPGAGTQYF.

The rearrangement uses TRBV2 and TRBJ2-7, with 7 bases identical to TRBD1. The CDR3 is 13 residues long. Per germline, CDR1 SNHLY and CDR2 FYNNEI. V was pared by 6 bases and J by 7 bases, with 9 bases of the junction left unmatched. The CDR3 loop reads CASRDRLMGEQYF. CDR3 DNA: TGTGCCAGCAGGGACAGGCTCATGGGTGAGCAGTACTTC.